The TCR beta chain under discussion was sequenced for a study of shared clonotypes between healthy human individuals. Study-level information: A donor's plate count was three for CD4 naive and three for CD4 memory; CD8 naive had two and CD8 memory one.

In the case of this clone: The antigen is undetermined.

Overall study findings and caveats: Between several donors, naive CD4 clonotypes were shared at a level of around 4.9%. Investigators collected only blood, and repertoires in tissues likely differ.

CD45RO-negative, CCR7-selected cells formed the naive CD8 fraction, which excluded terminally differentiated effector memory CD45RA+ cells. Produced via immunoSEQ multiplex PCR; TCRdb's table is partial and in-frame only. In the table there are millions of clones, about 94% of which are singletons. Germline V gene lookup returns CDR1 MNHEY and CDR2 SMNVEV (reference sequence). The CDR3 contains 16 residues. Unmatched junction bases numbered 10, after V lost 5 bases and J lost 5 bases. This sequence joins TRBV27 and TRBJ1-1; 11 bases are shared with TRBD1. The receptor comes from a man younger than 30 in good health. Sequences were obtained from naive CD8+ T cells sorted from blood. The CDR3 sequence is CASSRRTGGLGTEAFF. CDR3 coding DNA: TGTGCCAGCAGTCGGCGGACAGGGGGCTTGGGTACTGAAGCTTTCTTT.